This T cell receptor beta chain was recorded in a study of blood T cell repertoires in COVID-19. Study at large: The cDNA or gDNA used as material had been derived from T cells, B-cell-depleted T cells, or PBMCs.

Assay used: immunoSEQ multiplex PCR; TCRdb lists only in-frame clones, some missing. The sample consists of around 230,000 clones, about nine tenths of them appearing once. This study enrolled people aged roughly 18 to 89 from approximately 25 US geographic areas. In assigning cohorts, the study relied on participant-reported clinical history. The sequencing input was PBMCs or T cells enriched from blood (not recorded which). The clonotype comes from a woman aged 40 to 50 with acute COVID-19.

DNA for the CDR3: TGCGCCAGCAGCTCAGGGGGCGCCGACTATGGCTACACCTTC. Protein: CASSSGGADYGYTF. The J gene is TRBJ1-2, the V gene TRBV5-1, with 8 bases that match TRBD1. With 3 bases clipped from V and 3 bases from J, the junction kept 4 bases outside the gene matches. The germline V gene has CDR1 SGHRS and CDR2 YFSETQ. CDR3 length: 14 amino acids.